The 27 T cell receptor beta chains in this list originate from one sample, sequenced in a study of cytomegalovirus exposure and HLA in healthy donors. In the PCR, 60 Vbeta and 13 Jbeta primers were used. Clones were read by immunoSEQ multiplex PCR, and TCRdb kept only the in-frame ones, dropping some. The table lists 80,000 to 100,000 clones. The sequencing input was PBMCs. The receptors here all came from a man aged 50 or older in good health and CMV-seronegative.

CDR3: CASRLTSSKLLPLHF. CDR3 nucleotide sequence: TGTGCCAGCAGACTCACGTCGTCCAAGCTCCTACCCCTCCACTTT. This rearrangement joins TRBV7-8 to TRBJ1-6, with unresolved D. The V gene lost 6 bases and the J gene lost 12 bases, with 21 bases spanning the gap. The CDR3 spans 15 residues. Germline CDR1 and CDR2: SGHVS and FQNEAQ.

This chain uses TRBV6-5 with TRBJ1-5; D is possibly TRBD1 (5 bases). Germline V lookup: CDR1 MNHEY, CDR2 SVGAGI. The CDR3 covers 15 residues. The V and J ends lost 5 bases and 3 bases respectively, with 14 bases between them. This chain's CDR3 is CASSQSGLYNQPQHF. CDR3 nucleotides: TGTGCCAGCAGTCAATCGGGACTGTACAATCAGCCCCAGCATTTT.

The rearrangement joins TRBV4-1 to TRBJ1-5; D call uncertain. V lost 0 bases, J lost 9 bases, and 9 bases lay in between. Germline V lookup: CDR1 MGHRA, CDR2 YSYEKL. The CDR3 consists of 13 residues. The CDR3 DNA sequence: TGCGCCAGCAGCCAAGAACAAACCAGGCCCCAGCATTTT. Translated, it gives CASSQEQTRPQHF.

The V and J genes are TRBV18 and TRBJ1-4; 9 bases line up with TRBD1. V was clipped by 4 bases and J by 3 bases; unmatched bases: 6. Per the germline V gene, CDR1 is KGHSH and CDR2 is LQKENI. The CDR3 length is 16 residues. Written as DNA, the CDR3 is TGTGCCAGCTCACGGGACAGGGATACTCCTAATGAAAAACTGTTTTTT. Translation gives CASSRDRDTPNEKLFF.

The chain has TRBV10-2 and TRBJ1-1, with TRBD1 matching over 7 bases. The CDR3 has 14 residues. Germline V gene sequence: CDR1 WSHSY, CDR2 SAAADI. V lost 10 bases to trimming and J lost 0 bases; unmatched junction nucleotides: 8. This chain's CDR3 is CATRGPLVNTEAFF. The CDR3 region has the DNA TGCGCCACGAGGGGGCCCCTAGTGAACACTGAAGCTTTCTTT.

The CDR3 coding sequence is TGCGCCAGCAGCCAAGGAGTGACAGGGGGGTACAATGAGCAGTTCTTC. Amino acids: CASSQGVTGGYNEQFF. The chain recombines TRBV4-3 with TRBJ2-1; 9 nucleotides match TRBD1. Per germline, CDR1 LGHNA and CDR2 YSLEER. The V segment lost 1 base and the J segment 4 bases; nucleotides outside the gene matches: 5. CDR3 length: 16 residues.

The rearrangement links TRBV5-4 to TRBJ2-2, with 10 bases matching TRBD2. This CDR3 comprises 15 residues. The junction had 7 bases not matched to a gene; V was cut back by 4 bases and J by 7 bases. Germline CDR1 reads SGHNT; CDR2 reads YYREEE (reference sequence). CDR3 protein: CASSQRGGLDGELFF. In nucleotides, the CDR3 is TGTGCCAGCAGCCAGCGGGGGGGCCTCGACGGGGAGCTGTTTTTT.

The gene calls are TRBV6-5 and TRBJ1-6, with D unresolved. V gave up 5 bases and J gave up 8 bases, with 16 bases separating them. The CDR3 loop spans 15 amino acids. Germline CDR1 is MNHEY and CDR2 is SVGAGI. CDR3 protein: CASSLSPPSYSPLHF. For the CDR3, the DNA is TGTGCCAGCAGTCTGTCGCCCCCGAGTTATTCACCCCTCCACTTT.

This sequence joins TRBV5-8 and TRBJ1-6, with 9 bases identical to TRBD1. The CDR3 totals 15 residues. V lost 5 bases and J lost 7; bases outside the gene matches: 7. In germline, CDR1 is SGHTS, CDR2 YDEGEE. DNA of the CDR3: TGTGCCAGCAGGGGACAGGGACGTAAAAATTCACCCCTCCACTTT. Translated, it gives CASRGQGRKNSPLHF.

This chain links TRBV10-3 with TRBJ1-2; 7 positions match TRBD1. V lost 6 bases, J lost 7 bases, and 14 bases stayed unmatched. This CDR3 spans 15 amino acids. From germline, CDR1 is ENHRY and CDR2 SYGVKD. This CDR3 reads CAIRETAGGQFGYTF. CDR3 DNA sequence: TGTGCCATCAGGGAAACGGCAGGGGGTCAGTTTGGCTACACCTTC.

V is TRBV5-4 and J is TRBJ2-5; possible D gene TRBD1, 5 bases. The assigned J gene may be wrong: the sequence end matches TRBJ2-7 better. CDR3 length: 14 residues. Germline V CDR1 and CDR2: SGHNT, YYREEE (reference sequence). The chain's CDR3 is CASSRQSSSYEQYF. CDR3 nucleotide sequence: TGTGCCAGCAGCAGACAGTCAAGCTCCTACGAGCAGTACTTC.

The chain recombines TRBV5-5 with TRBJ1-5; D perhaps matches TRBD1 (6 bases). The CDR3 runs 15 residues. Germline-derived CDR1 and CDR2 are SGHKS and YYEKEE (reference sequence). Between the trimmed V and J ends, which lost 4 bases and 3 bases, there was a span of 14 bases. CDR3 in amino acids: CASSMLGQLNQPQHF. The CDR3 coding sequence is TGTGCCAGCAGCATGCTCGGACAGCTCAATCAGCCCCAGCATTTT.

The V call is TRBV5-1, the J call TRBJ1-2; TRBD1 matches at 8 bases. Per germline, CDR1 SGHRS and CDR2 YFSETQ. Germline trimming cut 2 bases from V and 8 bases from J; bases unmatched to any gene: 11. The CDR3 extends over 15 amino acids. The CDR3 nucleotides are TGCGCCAGCAGCTTTGGTGGCCAGGGGGCATTCGGCTACACCTTC. This codes for CASSFGGQGAFGYTF. Combining the CDR3 with reference TRBV5-1 and TRBJ1-2 gives the whole variable domain KAGVTQTPRYLIKTRGQQVTLSCSPISGHRSVSWYQQTPGQGLQFLFEYFSETQRNKGNFPGRFSGRQFSNSRSEMNVSTLELGDSALYLCASSFGGQGAFGYTFGSGTRLTVV.

The chain links TRBV5-1 to TRBJ2-5; 7 bases fit TRBD1. This CDR3 is 15 amino acids long. J gave up 5 bases and V 3 bases, and 10 bases lay outside the gene matches. Germline CDR1 SGHRS, CDR2 YFSETQ. CDR3 amino acids: CASSSTGTERETQYF. CDR3 DNA: TGCGCCAGCAGCTCCACCGGGACAGAGAGGGAGACCCAGTACTTC.

This chain joins TRBV5-1 and TRBJ2-1, with D unclear. CDR3 length: 16 residues. With 0 bases removed from V and 0 bases from J, the gap between germline ends came to 10 bases. Germline loops: CDR1 SGHRS, CDR2 YFSETQ. The CDR3 region is CASSLDFLSSYNEQFF. The DNA of the CDR3 is TGCGCCAGCAGCTTGGACTTCCTGAGCTCCTACAATGAGCAGTTCTTC.

This sequence joins TRBV7-2 and TRBJ1-2, with 8 positions matching TRBD1. Germline values: CDR1 SGHTA, CDR2 FQGNSA. V was pared by 5 bases and J by 3 bases, with 5 bases of the junction left unmatched. This CDR3 region has 14 residues. CDR3 nucleotide sequence: TGTGCCAGCAGCCAAACGGGACAGGACTATGGCTACACCTTC. Amino acids: CASSQTGQDYGYTF.

The CDR3: CASSLRFLGLAGGKGSYNEQFF. The CDR3 DNA sequence: TGTGCCAGCAGCTTACGATTTTTGGGACTAGCGGGGGGGAAGGGGTCCTACAATGAGCAGTTCTTC. V and J are TRBV7-8 and TRBJ2-1; 16 bases agree with TRBD2. The V gene end was trimmed by 2 bases and the J gene end by 1 base; junction bases not matched to a gene: 14. Germline V gives CDR1 SGHVS, CDR2 FQNEAQ. The CDR3 is made up of 22 amino acids.

In nucleotides, the CDR3 is TGTGCCAGCAGCTTACAATTTTTGTACCAAGAGACCCAGTACTTC. This codes for CASSLQFLYQETQYF. The chain combines TRBV7-8 with TRBJ2-5; D remains ambiguous. Trimming pared 2 bases from V and 0 bases from J, leaving 10 bases between. The CDR3 sequence is 15 residues long. Looked up from germline, CDR1 is SGHVS and CDR2 is FQNEAQ.

The chain links TRBV7-2 to TRBJ1-2; D is ambiguous. CDR3 size: 12 residues. V was shortened by 5 bases and J by 5 bases, with 9 bases between the two germline ends. Germline CDR1 and CDR2: SGHTA and FQGNSA. The CDR3: CASSPRRYGYTF. The CDR3 DNA reads as TGTGCCAGCAGCCCTAGACGTTATGGCTACACCTTC.

V and J are TRBV18 and TRBJ1-2; 10 bases match TRBD1. CDR1 is KGHSH, CDR2 LQKENI, per germline. J lost 14 bases, V lost 3 bases, and 15 bases had no gene match. CDR3 length equals 15 residues. CDR3 sequence: CASSPETAPGTGATF. The DNA of the CDR3 is TGTGCCAGCTCACCCGAAACTGCCCCCGGGACAGGGGCAACCTTC. Filled out from reference TRBV18 and TRBJ1-2, the complete variable domain reads NAGVMQNPRHLVRRRGQEARLRCSPMKGHSHVYWYRQLPEEGLKFMVYLQKENIIDESGMPKERFSAEFPKEGPSILRIQQVVRGDSAAYFCASSPETAPGTGATFGSGTRLTVV.

For the CDR3, the DNA is TGTGCCAGCAGTCCCGGGCCACTGGGACTCAACACCGGGGAGCTGTTTTTT. Protein sequence: CASSPGPLGLNTGELFF. The gene calls are TRBV27 and TRBJ2-2; a possible D gene is TRBD2 (6 bases). V was trimmed by 5 bases and J by 2 bases, leaving 18 bases between them. The germline CDR1 and CDR2 sequences are MNHEY and SMNVEV (reference sequence). The CDR3 has 17 residues.

The J gene is TRBJ2-3, the V gene TRBV18; D ambiguous. With 0 bases removed from V and 0 bases from J, the gap between germline ends came to 4 bases. The CDR3 has 14 amino acids. Germline lookup yields CDR1 KGHSH and CDR2 LQKENI. CDR3 protein: CASSPPYSTDTQYF. CDR3 in DNA: TGTGCCAGCTCACCACCCTATAGCACAGATACGCAGTATTTT.

The CDR3 DNA is TGTGCCAGCTCCGGACAGGAGAACACCGGGGAGCTGTTTTTT. It codes for CASSGQENTGELFF. The chain recombines TRBV18 with TRBJ2-2, with 7 bases matching TRBD1. In germline, CDR1 is KGHSH, CDR2 LQKENI. V was clipped by 6 bases and J by 1 base; unmatched bases: 2. This CDR3 has 14 amino acids.

J is TRBJ2-3 and V is TRBV4-1; D call uncertain. Germline V CDR1 and CDR2: MGHRA, YSYEKL. Trimming stripped 0 bases from V and 2 bases from J, with 12 bases between. There are 16 residues in the CDR3. The CDR3 protein is CASSQDWAPPTDTQYF. CDR3 nucleotides: TGCGCCAGCAGCCAAGATTGGGCCCCCCCCACAGATACGCAGTATTTT.

The chain joins TRBV18 to TRBJ2-7; a weak D match, TRBD2 (6 bases). V lost 2 bases and J 3 bases, leaving 11 bases between the germline ends. CDR1 and CDR2 (germline): KGHSH, LQKENI. The CDR3 sequence is 14 residues long. The CDR3 DNA sequence: TGTGCCAGCTCACCAGCGGGACGAAACTACGAGCAGTACTTC. Encoded protein: CASSPAGRNYEQYF.

Regarding this clone: One junction end does not reproduce the germline sequence, and a read error may be involved. The rearrangement links TRBV6-1 to TRBJ1-5; D uncertain. Germline V lookup: CDR1 MNHNS, CDR2 SASEGT. This CDR3 is 13 amino acids long. The CDR3 DNA reads as TGTGCCAGCAGCGAAGTAGAGCGTCAGCCCCAGCATTTT. This codes for CASSEVERQPQHF.

The chain joins TRBV10-2 to TRBJ1-2, with D possibly being TRBD1 (6 bases). V was cut by 2 bases and J by 4 bases, with 14 bases left in between. Germline V gives CDR1 WSHSY, CDR2 SAAADI. CDR3 length: 15 residues. The CDR3 protein is CASSEEHRAFYGYTF. DNA for the CDR3: TGCGCCAGCAGTGAGGAGCACAGGGCCTTCTATGGCTACACCTTC.